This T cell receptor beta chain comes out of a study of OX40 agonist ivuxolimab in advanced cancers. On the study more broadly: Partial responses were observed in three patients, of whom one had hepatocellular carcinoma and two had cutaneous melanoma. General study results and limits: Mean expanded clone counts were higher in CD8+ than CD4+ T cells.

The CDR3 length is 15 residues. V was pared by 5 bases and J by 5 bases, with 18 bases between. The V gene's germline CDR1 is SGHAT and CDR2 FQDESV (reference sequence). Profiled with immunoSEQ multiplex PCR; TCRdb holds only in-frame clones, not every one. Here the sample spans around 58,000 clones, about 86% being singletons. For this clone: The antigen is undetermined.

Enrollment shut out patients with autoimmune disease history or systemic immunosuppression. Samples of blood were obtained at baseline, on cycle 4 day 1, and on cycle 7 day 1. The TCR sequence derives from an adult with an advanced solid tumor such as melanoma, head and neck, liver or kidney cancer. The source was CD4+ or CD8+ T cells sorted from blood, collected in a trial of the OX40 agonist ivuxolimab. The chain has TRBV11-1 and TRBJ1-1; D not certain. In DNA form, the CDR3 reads TGTGCCAGCAGCGTGACAAGGCGACCGGATACTGAAGCTTTCTTT. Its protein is CASSVTRRPDTEAFF.